This passage covers 9 T cell receptor beta chains from one sample sequenced in a study of T cells in Graves' hyperthyroidism and ophthalmopathy. What was amplified from RNA transcripts were TCR beta CDR3 regions. First-round RT-PCR targeting the TCR CDR3 was performed with the HTBI primer set. MiXCR, applied by TCRdb to the multiplex PCR reads, yields one record per CDR3 protein. The table includes about 420,000 distinct CDR3 sequences, roughly 14% detected once. The sequencing input was blood. The receptors come from a woman aged 18-29 years with Graves' hyperthyroidism.

This clonotype was observed many times. The rearrangement uses TRBV11-3 and TRBJ2-7; D gene ambiguous. The CDR3 is made up of 12 amino acids. The germline gives CDR1 SGHNT, CDR2 YENEEA. V lost 4 bases to trimming and J lost 6 bases, with 10 bases between them. The CDR3 nucleotides read TGTGCCAGCAGCTCGACACTGGGCGAGCAGTACTTC. This sequence encodes CASSSTLGEQYF.

The sample holds a few counts of this clonotype. This chain links TRBV29-1 with TRBJ1-2, with 9 nucleotides matching TRBD1. Germline CDR1 is SQVTM and CDR2 is ANQGSEA. With V trimmed by 5 bases and J by 2 bases, 3 bases remained unmatched. This CDR3 contains 13 residues. The CDR3 loop reads CSVLGQGNYGYTF. CDR3 DNA: TGCAGCGTTCTGGGACAGGGAAACTATGGCTACACCTTC.

The chain couples TRBV20-1 to TRBJ2-1; 12 bases line up with TRBD2. Germline V CDR1 and CDR2: DFQATT, SNEGSKA (reference sequence). With 0 bases clipped from V and 6 bases from J, the junction kept 6 bases outside the gene matches. The length of the CDR3 is 16 residues. The CDR3: CSARDWASGGANEQFF. The CDR3 DNA sequence: TGCAGTGCTAGAGATTGGGCTAGCGGGGGGGCCAATGAGCAGTTCTTC.

This clonotype was recorded a few times. The chain links TRBV7-3 to TRBJ2-5; TRBD2 matches at 10 bases. The germline V gene encodes CDR1 SGHTA and CDR2 FQGTGA. This CDR3 region has 16 residues. V lost 2 bases, J lost 1 base, and 4 bases stayed unmatched. In DNA form, the CDR3 reads TGTGCCAGCAGCTTAGGGCCTAGCGGGGGCCAAGAGACCCAGTACTTC. Amino acids: CASSLGPSGGQETQYF.

This clonotype has a count of ten or more. CDR3: CASSPGDSSGNTIYF. The CDR3 DNA reads TGTGCCAGCAGTCCCGGGGACAGCTCTGGAAACACCATATATTTT. The gene calls are TRBV12-3 or TRBV12-4 and TRBJ1-3, with 7 bases aligning to TRBD1. This CDR3 spans 15 amino acids. The V segment lost 5 bases and the J segment 0 bases; nucleotides outside the gene matches: 4.

In this sample, this clonotype turned up many times. J is TRBJ1-5 and V is TRBV7-9; 9 bases match TRBD1. V gave up 1 base and J gave up 6 bases; unmatched junction bases: 10. Germline V gene sequence: CDR1 SEHNR, CDR2 FQNEAQ (reference sequence). The CDR3 extends over 17 amino acids. This chain's CDR3 is CASSLGVGQGSLQPQHF. CDR3 in DNA: TGTGCCAGCAGCTTAGGCGTGGGACAGGGAAGTCTTCAGCCCCAGCATTTT.

This rearrangement joins TRBV12-3 or TRBV12-4 to TRBJ2-1; 8 bases map to TRBD1. The CDR3 length is 14 residues. Trimming cost V 6 bases and J 9 bases; bases outside gene matches: 10. Here the CDR3 reads CASRDRQGWSEQFF. DNA for the CDR3: TGTGCCAGCAGAGATAGACAGGGGTGGAGTGAGCAGTTCTTC.

The genes are TRBV5-1 and TRBJ2-7; D perhaps matches TRBD1 (7 bases). CDR3 length equals 15 residues. In germline, CDR1 is SGHRS, CDR2 YFSETQ. Trimming took off 2 bases at V and 4 bases at J, with 16 bases between the two ends. The CDR3 nucleotides are TGCGCCAGCAGCTTTGGAGGGGGCGCGACGTACGAGCAGTACTTC. It is translated as CASSFGGGATYEQYF.

In this sample, this clonotype turned up many times. The chain uses TRBV5-1 and TRBJ1-5; D is unresolved. The CDR3 consists of 14 residues. Germline V gene data show CDR1 as SGHRS and CDR2 as YFSETQ. V was trimmed by 1 base and J by 4 bases, leaving 9 bases between them. In DNA form, the CDR3 reads TGCGCCAGCAGCTTGTGTCGGGAAAATCAGCCCCAGCATTTT. This codes for CASSLCRENQPQHF.